The clone carrying this T cell receptor beta chain was detected once. The antigen remains unidentified. These data are taken from a study of blood T cells in healthy people across ages. About the research overall: Every two T cells gave about one barcoded beta molecule via template switching. Findings and limits, study-wide: The authors considered diversity estimates from one million T cells to be underestimates.

This CDR3 has 16 residues. Unmatched junction bases numbered 6, after V lost 5 bases and J lost 3 bases. Around 9 milliliters of peripheral blood were drawn from each donor into EDTA-treated tubes. Through a sample-barcoded 5' primer and a J-beta primer mix, a second PCR was run for roughly 6 to 12 cycles. MiXCR was run by TCRdb on the 5' RACE reads, yielding one entry per CDR3 protein. This sample has about 970,000 distinct CDR3 sequences, with roughly half found just once. The clonotype was recovered from a woman between 55 and 75 years old in good health. V is TRBV12-3 or TRBV12-4 and J is TRBJ2-1; 11 bases agree with TRBD2. Sequencing input: blood. The CDR3 is CASSPRGTSGYNEQFF. CDR3 in DNA: TGTGCCAGCAGTCCCCGAGGGACTAGCGGCTACAATGAGCAGTTCTTC.